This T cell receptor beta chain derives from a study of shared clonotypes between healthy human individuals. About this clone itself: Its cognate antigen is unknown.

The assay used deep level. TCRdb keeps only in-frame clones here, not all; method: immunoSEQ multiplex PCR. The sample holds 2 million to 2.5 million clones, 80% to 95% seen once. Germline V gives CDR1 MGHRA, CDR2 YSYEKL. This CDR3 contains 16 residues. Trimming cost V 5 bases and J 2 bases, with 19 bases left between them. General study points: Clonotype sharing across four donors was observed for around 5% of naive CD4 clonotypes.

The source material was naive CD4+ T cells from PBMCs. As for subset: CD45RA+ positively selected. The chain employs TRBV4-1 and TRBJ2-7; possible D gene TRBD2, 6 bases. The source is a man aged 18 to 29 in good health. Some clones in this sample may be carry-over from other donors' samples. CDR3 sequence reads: CASSALGAGGAYEQYF. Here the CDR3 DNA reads TGCGCCAGCAGCGCCCTAGGAGCGGGTGGGGCCTACGAGCAGTACTTC.